Following are 10 T cell receptor beta chains from one sample sequenced in a study of regulatory T cells in long-lasting Graves disease. With iRepertoire HTBI primers and Arm-PCR of CDR3 regions, TCR beta libraries were built. MiXCR was run by TCRdb on the multiplex PCR reads, yielding one entry per CDR3 protein. The table records about 400,000 distinct CDR3 sequences, roughly 20% of them present only once. Time point defined: persistent/refractory GD, antithyroid drugs over 5 years with positive TRAb. PBMC RNA served as the TCR library source. The sequencing used peripheral blood mononuclear cells (PBMCs), collected when the disease was refractory, from a patient treated with antithyroid drugs. These receptors all come from a female donor with Graves disease.

This clonotype occurred a few times. This chain joins TRBV12-3 or TRBV12-4 and TRBJ1-1; 7 nucleotides align to TRBD1. Trimming removed 3 bases from V and 0 bases from J; junction bases left unmatched: 4. The CDR3 runs to 15 residues. CDR3 sequence reads: CASSLGTDLNTEAFF. DNA of the CDR3: TGTGCCAGCAGTTTGGGGACAGACCTGAACACTGAAGCTTTCTTT.

The chain uses TRBV28 and TRBJ2-2; the D is unclear. The CDR3 runs 13 residues. CDR1 MDHEN and CDR2 SYDVKM come from the germline V gene. The V gene lost 4 bases and the J gene lost 8 bases, with 11 bases spanning the gap. The CDR3 loop reads CASSSHLGGELFF. The CDR3 DNA sequence: TGTGCCAGCAGTTCCCACCTAGGTGGGGAGCTGTTTTTT.

This clonotype was picked up many times. The rearrangement uses TRBV28 and TRBJ2-7, with D possibly matching TRBD2 (6 bases). CDR3 length: 14 residues. V dropped 3 bases and J dropped 0 bases, with 9 bases sitting between them. CDR1 MDHEN and CDR2 SYDVKM come from the germline V gene. CDR3 sequence: CASSFGRDSYEQYF. CDR3 coding DNA: TGTGCCAGCAGTTTTGGGCGGGACTCCTACGAGCAGTACTTC.

Points on this clonotype: A read error may produce the germline difference seen at one junction end. This chain connects TRBV20-1 to TRBJ2-5, with TRBD2 identical over 9 bases. This CDR3 is built from 15 residues. The V gene's germline CDR1 is DFQATT and CDR2 SNEGSKA (reference sequence). The CDR3 loop reads CSVRGAGGSQETQYF. The CDR3 DNA sequence: TGCAGTGTTAGAGGGGCGGGAGGGAGCCAAGAGACCCAGTACTTC.

This sequence joins TRBV2 and TRBJ2-3; 7 nucleotides align to TRBD2. CDR3 size: 18 residues. Germline V gives CDR1 SNHLY, CDR2 FYNNEI. V lost 6 bases to trimming and J lost 0 bases; unmatched junction nucleotides: 15. CDR3 nucleotides: TGTGCCAGCAGCCTCGTGGGAGCGGGATTTGCTAGCACAGATACGCAGTATTTT. The encoded protein is CASSLVGAGFASTDTQYF.

In this sample, this clonotype turned up many times. The chain uses TRBV27 and TRBJ1-1; TRBD1 aligns across 7 bases. Trimming at V came to 4 bases and at J to 2 bases, leaving 13 bases not matched to a gene. The germline CDR1 and CDR2 sequences are MNHEY and SMNVEV (reference sequence). CDR3 length: 17 amino acids. CDR3 sequence reads: CASSSRTGGTDNTEAFF. In DNA, the CDR3 is TGTGCCAGCAGTTCCAGGACAGGAGGGACCGATAACACTGAAGCTTTCTTT.

This clonotype was seen a few times. The chain couples TRBV18 to TRBJ2-2; TRBD1 matches 7 bases. CDR3 length: 18 residues. Germline CDR1 KGHSH, CDR2 LQKENI. Trimming cost V 3 bases and J 0 bases; bases outside gene matches: 10. CDR3 in DNA: TGTGCCAGCTCACCCGCCGAGACAGGGCCCGCGAACACCGGGGAGCTGTTTTTT. Translation: CASSPAETGPANTGELFF.

This clonotype was found a few times. The chain links TRBV19 to TRBJ2-7, with 9 positions matching TRBD2. CDR3 length equals 16 residues. V lost 1 base to trimming and J lost 4 bases; unmatched junction nucleotides: 8. Germline CDR1 and CDR2: LNHDA and SQIVND (reference sequence). CDR3 residues: CASSIARTSVTYEQYF. Here the CDR3 DNA reads TGTGCCAGTAGTATAGCCCGGACTAGCGTCACATACGAGCAGTACTTC.

There are a few counts of this clonotype. V usage is TRBV3-1 and J usage is TRBJ1-6; no firm D call. CDR3 size: 14 residues. V lost 1 base, J lost 5 bases, and 6 bases lay in between. Germline V gives CDR1 LGHDT, CDR2 YNNKEL (reference sequence). CDR3: CASSQGKNNSPLHF. The CDR3 DNA follows: TGTGCCAGCAGCCAAGGGAAAAATAATTCACCCCTCCACTTT. Variable domain in full (rest from reference TRBV3-1 and TRBJ1-6): DTAVSQTPKYLVTQMGNDKSIKCEQNLGHDTMYWYKQDSKKFLKIMFSYNNKELIINETVPNRFSPKSPDKAHLNLHINSLELGDSAVYFCASSQGKNNSPLHFGNGTRLTVT.

This chain links TRBV19 with TRBJ2-2; perhaps TRBD1 as D (5 bases). Germline lookup yields CDR1 LNHDA and CDR2 SQIVND (reference sequence). V shed 3 bases and J shed 7 bases, with 9 bases lying between them. The CDR3 contains 13 residues. In DNA form, the CDR3 reads TGTGCCAGTAGTATTTTTAGGGGCGGGGAGCTGTTTTTT. It yields the protein CASSIFRGGELFF.